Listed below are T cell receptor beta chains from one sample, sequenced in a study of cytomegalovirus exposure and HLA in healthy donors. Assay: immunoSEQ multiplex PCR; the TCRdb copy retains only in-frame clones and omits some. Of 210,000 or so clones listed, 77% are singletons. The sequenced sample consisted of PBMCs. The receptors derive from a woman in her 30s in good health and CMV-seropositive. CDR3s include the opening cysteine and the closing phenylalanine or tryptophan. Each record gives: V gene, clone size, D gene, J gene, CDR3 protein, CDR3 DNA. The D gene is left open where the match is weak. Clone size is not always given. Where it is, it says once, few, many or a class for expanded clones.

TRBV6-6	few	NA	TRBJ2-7	CASSRGAEQYF	TGTGCCAGCAGCCGGGGGGCCGAGCAGTACTTC
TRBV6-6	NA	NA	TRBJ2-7	CASSYGQTLYF	TGTGCCAGCAGTTACGGACAGACCCTGTACTTC
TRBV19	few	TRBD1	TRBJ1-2	CASSILAGGYGYTF	TGTGCCAGTAGTATCTTGGCAGGGGGATATGGCTACACCTTC
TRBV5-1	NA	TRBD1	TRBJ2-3	CASSLLGGPDTQYF	TGCGCCAGCAGCTTGTTAGGGGGCCCAGATACGCAGTATTTT
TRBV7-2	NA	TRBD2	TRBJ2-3	CASSLVPTSADTQYF	TGTGCCAGCAGCTTAGTTCCGACTAGCGCAGATACGCAGTATTTT
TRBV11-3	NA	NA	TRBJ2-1	CASSLDRGEQFF	TGTGCCAGCAGCTTAGATAGGGGTGAGCAGTTCTTC
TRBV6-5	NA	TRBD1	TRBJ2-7	CASSYSLGQGAYEQYF	TGTGCCAGCAGTTACTCCCTCGGACAGGGGGCCTACGAGCAGTACTTC
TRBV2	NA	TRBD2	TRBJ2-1	CASRQIRYSGRKGNEQFF	TGTGCCAGCAGACAAATCCGCTATAGCGGGAGAAAGGGGAATGAGCAGTTCTTC
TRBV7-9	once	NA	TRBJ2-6	CASSLDRLTGANVLTF	TGTGCCAGCAGCTTAGACAGATTAACAGGGGCCAACGTCCTGACTTTC
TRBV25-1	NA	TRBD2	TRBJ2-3	CASSEAGEKADTQYF	TGTGCCAGCAGTGAGGCGGGAGAGAAGGCAGATACGCAGTATTTT
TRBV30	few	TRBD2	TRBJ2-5	CAWGRAAGPAETQYF	TGTGCCTGGGGGAGGGCGGCAGGGCCGGCGGAGACCCAGTACTTC
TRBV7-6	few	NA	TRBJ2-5	CASSLAVGGVATQYF	TGTGCCAGCAGCTTAGCCGTTGGCGGGGTAGCTACCCAGTACTTC
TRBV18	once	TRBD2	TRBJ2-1	CASSSGVSGGDNEQFF	TGTGCCAGCTCATCAGGGGTGTCGGGAGGGGACAATGAGCAGTTCTTC
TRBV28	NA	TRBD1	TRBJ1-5	CASSPRLTGRDNQPQHF	TGTGCCAGCAGTCCCCGATTGACAGGGCGAGACAATCAGCCCCAGCATTTT
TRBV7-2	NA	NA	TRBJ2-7	CASSVRTTYEQYF	TGTGCCAGCAGCGTCCGGACTACTTACGAGCAGTACTTC
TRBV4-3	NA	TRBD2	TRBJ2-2	CASSQPLAGGPGRGELFF	TGCGCCAGCAGCCAACCCCTCGCGGGAGGGCCCGGGCGGGGGGAGCTGTTTTTT
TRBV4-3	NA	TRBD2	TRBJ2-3	CASSLGTSGALSTDTQYF	TGCGCCAGCAGCCTCGGGACTAGCGGGGCCCTCAGCACAGATACGCAGTATTTT
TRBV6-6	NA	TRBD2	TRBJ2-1	CASSYGGWEGLNEQFF	TGTGCCAGCAGTTACGGGGGGTGGGAGGGCCTGAATGAGCAGTTCTTC
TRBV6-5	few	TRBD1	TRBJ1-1	CASRLADRGGTEAFF	TGTGCCAGCAGACTTGCGGACAGGGGAGGAACTGAAGCTTTCTTT
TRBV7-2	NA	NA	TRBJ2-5	CASSSYGEETQYF	TGTGCCAGCAGCTCCTACGGGGAAGAGACCCAGTACTTC
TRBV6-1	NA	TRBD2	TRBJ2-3	CASSQLATSTDTQYF	TGTGCCAGCAGCCAACTAGCGACTAGCACAGATACGCAGTATTTT
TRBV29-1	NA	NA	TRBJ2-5	CSVEPPGARGTQYF	TGCAGCGTTGAGCCCCCAGGTGCCCGGGGGACCCAGTACTTC
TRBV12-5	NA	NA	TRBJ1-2	CASAPGGTGYGYTF	TGTGCTAGTGCCCCCGGGGGGACTGGCTATGGCTACACCTTC
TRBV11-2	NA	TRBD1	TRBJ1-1	CASLTGGANTEAFF	TGTGCCAGCCTCACAGGGGGGGCGAACACTGAAGCTTTCTTT
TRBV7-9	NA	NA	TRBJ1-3	CASSLATDTNTIYF	TGTGCCAGCAGCTTAGCGACAGATACAAACACCATATATTTT
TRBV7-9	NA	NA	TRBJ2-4	CASSLGGGVAKNIQYF	TGTGCCAGCAGCTTAGGGGGCGGCGTAGCCAAAAACATTCAGTACTTC
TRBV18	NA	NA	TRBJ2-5	CASSPNPGKETQYF	TGTGCCAGCTCACCAAATCCAGGGAAAGAGACCCAGTACTTC
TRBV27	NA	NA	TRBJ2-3	CASSLLTDTQYF	TGTGCCAGCAGTTTACTCACAGATACGCAGTATTTT
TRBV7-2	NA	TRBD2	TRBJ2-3	CASRGGLAGGDTQYF	TGTGCCAGCAGGGGCGGACTAGCGGGTGGCGATACGCAGTATTTT
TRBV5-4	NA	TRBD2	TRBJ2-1	CASSLGLAEYNEQFF	TGTGCCAGCAGCTTGGGGCTAGCGGAGTACAATGAGCAGTTCTTC
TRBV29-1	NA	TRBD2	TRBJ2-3	CSVVGLAGPTDTQYF	TGCAGCGTTGTAGGCCTAGCGGGACCCACAGATACGCAGTATTTT
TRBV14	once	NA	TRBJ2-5	CASSQELGPTETQYF	TGTGCCAGCAGCCAAGAACTGGGGCCGACGGAGACCCAGTACTTC
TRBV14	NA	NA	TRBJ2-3	CASSLQVRSTDTQYF	TGTGCCAGCAGCCTGCAGGTCCGTAGCACAGATACGCAGTATTTT
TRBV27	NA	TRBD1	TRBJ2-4	CASRTRTGENIQYF	TGTGCCAGCAGAACAAGGACAGGGGAAAACATTCAGTACTTC
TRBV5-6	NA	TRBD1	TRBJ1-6	CASSLAGQGNSPLHF	TGTGCCAGCAGCTTGGCTGGACAGGGGAATTCACCCCTCCACTTT
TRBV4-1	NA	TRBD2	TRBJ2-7	CASSQDPSGAYEQYF	TGCGCCAGCAGCCAAGATCCTAGCGGGGCCTACGAGCAGTACTTC
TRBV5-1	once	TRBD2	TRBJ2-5	CASSLVGSGGARETQYF	TGCGCCAGCAGCTTGGTGGGTAGCGGGGGGGCCCGAGAGACCCAGTACTTC
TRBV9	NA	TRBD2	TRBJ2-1	CASSAGLAVYNEQFF	TGTGCCAGCAGCGCGGGACTAGCGGTTTACAATGAGCAGTTCTTC
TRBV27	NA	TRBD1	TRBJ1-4	CASTPLFTGDWEKLFF	TGTGCCAGCACCCCGCTGTTTACAGGGGATTGGGAAAAACTGTTTTTT
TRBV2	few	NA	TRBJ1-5	CASKRDSNQPQHF	TGTGCCAGCAAGCGCGATAGCAATCAGCCCCAGCATTTT
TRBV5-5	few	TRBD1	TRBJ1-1	CASSLDADRRGSEAFF	TGTGCCAGCAGCCTGGACGCGGACAGGAGGGGTTCTGAAGCTTTCTTT
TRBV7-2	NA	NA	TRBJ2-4	CASSSARDFDKNIQYF	TGTGCCAGCAGCTCGGCACGGGATTTCGACAAAAACATTCAGTACTTC
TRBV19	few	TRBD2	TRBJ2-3	CATRSGGLGDTQYF	TGTGCCACTAGGTCGGGAGGGCTGGGAGATACGCAGTATTTT
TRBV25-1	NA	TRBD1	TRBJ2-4	CASAPGTGVAKNIQYF	TGTGCCAGCGCCCCCGGGACAGGGGTAGCCAAAAACATTCAGTACTTC
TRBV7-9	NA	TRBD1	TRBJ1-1	CASSKQGFTEAFF	TGTGCCAGCAGCAAACAGGGGTTCACTGAAGCTTTCTTT
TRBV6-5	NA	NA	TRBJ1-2	CASGGRGLDYGYTF	TGTGCCAGCGGCGGGAGGGGGTTGGACTATGGCTACACCTTC
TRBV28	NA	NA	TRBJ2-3	CASSFSDLWGHTITDTQYF	TGTGCCAGCAGTTTCTCGGACCTTTGGGGACATACAATTACAGATACGCAGTATTTT
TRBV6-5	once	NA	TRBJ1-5	CASRPTRNQPQHF	TGTGCCAGCAGGCCCACAAGAAATCAGCCCCAGCATTTT
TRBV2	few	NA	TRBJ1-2	CASSENAGHYGYTF	TGTGCCAGCAGTGAAAATGCAGGGCACTATGGCTACACCTTC
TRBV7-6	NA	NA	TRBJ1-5	CASSLVGGSQPQHF	TGTGCCAGCAGCTTAGTTGGGGGCAGTCAGCCCCAGCATTTT
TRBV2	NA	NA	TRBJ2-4	CASSDQGGMDIQYF	TGTGCCAGCAGTGACCAGGGTGGGATGGACATTCAGTACTTC
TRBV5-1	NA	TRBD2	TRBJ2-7	CASSRRTSSSEQYF	TGCGCCAGCAGCCGGCGGACTAGCAGCTCCGAGCAGTACTTC
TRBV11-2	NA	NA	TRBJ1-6	CASSLNGVGSYNSPLHF	TGTGCCAGCAGCCTAAACGGGGTGGGCTCCTATAATTCACCCCTCCACTTT
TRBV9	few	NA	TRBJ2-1	CASSVGGQSSYNEQFF	TGTGCCAGCAGCGTAGGTGGGCAGAGCTCCTACAATGAGCAGTTCTTC
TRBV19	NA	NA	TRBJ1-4	CASRSGWNEKLFF	TGTGCCAGTAGGTCAGGGTGGAATGAAAAACTGTTTTTT
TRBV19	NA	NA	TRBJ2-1	CASSKVRRAYEQFF	TGTGCCAGTAGTAAGGTTAGGAGGGCGTATGAGCAGTTCTTC
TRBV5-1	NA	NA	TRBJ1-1	CASSFRGATEAFF	TGCGCCAGCAGTTTTCGGGGGGCGACTGAAGCTTTCTTT
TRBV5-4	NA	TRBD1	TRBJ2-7	CASSSGQGKAYEQYF	TGTGCCAGCAGCTCGGGACAGGGGAAGGCCTACGAGCAGTACTTC
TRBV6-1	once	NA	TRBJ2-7	CASKQVGTSYEQYF	TGTGCCAGCAAACAGGTGGGAACATCCTACGAGCAGTACTTC
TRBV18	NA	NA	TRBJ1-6	CASSTQPNNSPLHF	TGTGCCAGCTCAACACAGCCCAATAATTCACCCCTCCACTTT